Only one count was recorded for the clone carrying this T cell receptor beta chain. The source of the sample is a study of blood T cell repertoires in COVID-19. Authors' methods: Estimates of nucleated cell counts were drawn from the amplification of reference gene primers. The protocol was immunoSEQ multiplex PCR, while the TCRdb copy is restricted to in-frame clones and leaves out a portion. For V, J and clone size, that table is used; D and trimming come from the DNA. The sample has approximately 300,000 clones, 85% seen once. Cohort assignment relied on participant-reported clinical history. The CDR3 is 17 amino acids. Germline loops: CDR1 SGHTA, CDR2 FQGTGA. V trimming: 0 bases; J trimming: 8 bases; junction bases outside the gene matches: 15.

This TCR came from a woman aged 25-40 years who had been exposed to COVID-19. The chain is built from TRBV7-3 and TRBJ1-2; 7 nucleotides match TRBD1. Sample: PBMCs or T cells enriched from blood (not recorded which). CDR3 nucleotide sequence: TGTGCCAGCAGCTTAACCCCGATACCTACAGGGGAACAAGGCTACACCTTC. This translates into CASSLTPIPTGEQGYTF.